These 11 T cell receptor beta chains share one sample of origin, sequenced in a study of cytomegalovirus exposure and HLA in healthy donors (TCRdb year 2017). Library preparation employed the immunoSEQ multiplex PCR assay. TCRdb took over this immuneACCESS table, retaining in-frame rearrangements with V and J assigned. Such tables are incomplete; in checked studies, under half of the missing clones stem from an unresolved V gene, and the remainder is unexplained. In all, the sample holds fewer than 150,000 clones, and about 88% of those were seen once. Together, the top ten hold about 4.1% of the sample. Sequencing input: PBMCs. These receptors were obtained from a man between 18 and 35 years old in good health and CMV-seropositive.

The chain links TRBV4-1 to TRBJ2-3, with 10 bases identical to TRBD2. From germline, CDR1 is MGHRA and CDR2 YSYEKL. The CDR3 loop spans 18 amino acids. V gave up 4 bases and J gave up 0 bases; unmatched junction bases: 10. The CDR3 region is CASSPRSIAGGSTDTQYF. In DNA form, the CDR3 reads TGCGCCAGCAGCCCTCGATCGATAGCGGGGGGCAGCACAGATACGCAGTATTTT.

The V call is TRBV9, the J call TRBJ1-3; D remains unclear. Trimming cost V 4 bases and J 4 bases, with 9 bases left between them. Germline CDR1 reads SGDLS; CDR2 reads YYNGEE. This CDR3 comprises 13 residues. The CDR3 reads CASSRLIGNTIYF. CDR3 DNA sequence: TGTGCCAGCAGCCGGTTGATCGGAAACACCATATATTTT. The full variable domain, in which reference TRBV9 and TRBJ1-3 provide the parts outside the CDR3, is DSGVTQTPKHLITATGQRVTLRCSPRSGDLSVYWYQQSLDQGLQFLIQYYNGEERAKGNILERFSAQQFPDLHSELNLSSLELGDSALYFCASSRLIGNTIYFGEGSWLTVV.

The CDR3 bases are TGTGCCGGCCGACTAGCGGGAGATACGCAGTATTTT. Translation gives CAGRLAGDTQYF. The rearrangement links TRBV2 to TRBJ2-3; TRBD2 matches 10 bases. The CDR3 has 12 amino acids. Germline V gives CDR1 SNHLY, CDR2 FYNNEI. The V segment lost 11 bases and the J segment 5 bases; nucleotides outside the gene matches: 4.

This chain joins TRBV28 and TRBJ1-2; 8 positions agree with TRBD1. The CDR3 covers 14 residues. J was trimmed by 5 bases and V by 6 bases; bases with no gene match: 8. Germline values: CDR1 MDHEN, CDR2 SYDVKM. The CDR3: CASRGTGSEYGYTF. The CDR3 bases are TGTGCCAGCAGAGGGACAGGTTCAGAGTATGGCTACACCTTC.

The rearrangement joins TRBV6-4 to TRBJ1-6, with 8 bases fitting TRBD1. The CDR3 sequence is 19 residues long. The trim removed 6 bases at V and 7 bases at J, leaving 20 bases unmatched. Germline V lookup: CDR1 MRHNA, CDR2 SNTAGT. CDR3 sequence reads: CASSPFGQGRLGTNSPLHF. For the CDR3, the DNA is TGTGCCAGCAGCCCCTTCGGACAGGGTCGGTTGGGGACAAATTCACCCCTCCACTTT.

The rearrangement joins TRBV5-6 to TRBJ2-3; no reliable D call. V was shortened by 4 bases and J by 0 bases, with 3 bases between the two germline ends. The CDR3 is 12 residues long. Germline CDR1 reads SGHDT; CDR2 reads YYEEEE. The DNA of the CDR3 is TGTGCCAGCAGCCGGAGCACAGATACGCAGTATTTT. It specifies CASSRSTDTQYF. Based on the CDR3 plus reference TRBV5-6 and TRBJ2-3, the full variable domain is DAGVTQSPTHLIKTRGQQVTLRCSPKSGHDTVSWYQQALGQGPQFIFQYYEEEERQRGNFPDRFSGHQFPNYSSELNVNALLLGDSALYLCASSRSTDTQYFGPGTRLTVL.

J is TRBJ2-2 and V is TRBV7-9; the match to TRBD1 covers 7 bases. V lost 4 bases to trimming and J lost 0 bases; unmatched junction nucleotides: 5. There are 16 residues in the CDR3. Germline CDR1 SEHNR, CDR2 FQNEAQ (reference sequence). The DNA of the CDR3 is TGTGCCAGCAGCTCAAACAGGGGCGCGAACACCGGGGAGCTGTTTTTT. It encodes CASSSNRGANTGELFF.

This clone came up once. The CDR3 sequence is CASSLQRGQGNTGELFF. For the CDR3, the DNA is TGCGCCAGCAGTCTTCAACGGGGACAGGGAAACACCGGGGAGCTGTTTTTT. The chain joins TRBV10-1 to TRBJ2-2, with TRBD1 matching 9 bases. With 5 bases clipped from V and 2 bases from J, the junction kept 9 bases outside the gene matches. CDR1 and CDR2 from the germline V gene are WNHNN and SYGVQD (reference sequence). CDR3 length equals 17 residues.

The chain has TRBV5-6 and TRBJ2-1, with a possible D match to TRBD1 (5 bases). Germline values: CDR1 SGHDT, CDR2 YYEEEE. Trimming removed 3 bases at V and 3 bases at J, with 25 bases between. The CDR3 consists of 19 residues. The CDR3 is CASSSRPGRDGANYNEQFF. DNA of the CDR3: TGTGCCAGCAGCTCCCGCCCCGGCAGGGATGGGGCCAACTACAATGAGCAGTTCTTC. The whole variable domain, filled in from reference TRBV5-6 and TRBJ2-1, reads DAGVTQSPTHLIKTRGQQVTLRCSPKSGHDTVSWYQQALGQGPQFIFQYYEEEERQRGNFPDRFSGHQFPNYSSELNVNALLLGDSALYLCASSSRPGRDGANYNEQFFGPGTRLTVL.

CDR3 amino acids: CASSAAGDEETQYF. CDR3 DNA sequence: TGCGCCAGCAGCGCCGCGGGGGATGAGGAGACCCAGTACTTC. The chain has TRBV5-1 and TRBJ2-5; 7 bases align to TRBD2. CDR3 length: 14 amino acids. In germline, CDR1 is SGHRS, CDR2 YFSETQ. Unmatched junction bases numbered 8, after V lost 4 bases and J lost 5 bases.

As to this clone: In the same sample, other DNA sequences code for this CDR3. The chain has TRBV29-1 and TRBJ2-7; a weak D match, TRBD1 (6 bases). V gave up 4 bases and J gave up 3 bases, with 7 bases separating them. Germline V gene sequence: CDR1 SQVTM, CDR2 ANQGSEA. This CDR3 spans 11 amino acids. The CDR3: CSVGGGYEQYF. The CDR3 DNA is TGCAGCGTTGGAGGGGGCTACGAGCAGTACTTC.